This is a list of T cell receptor beta chains from one sample in a study of blood T cell repertoires in COVID-19. Repertoires were generated with immunoSEQ multiplex PCR, while TCRdb's copy carries only in-frame clones and drops some. The sample shows over 150,000 clones, about 87% of them seen only once. Sequenced sample: peripheral blood. The receptors shown here come from a woman younger than 35 who had recovered from COVID-19. Each CDR3 is given without its conserved first and last residue. The order of the fields is clone size, V gene, CDR3 protein. Clone size, where shown, is once, few, many, or a class for clones that have expanded.

NA,TRBV7-2,ASSFLAGGADTQY
NA,TRBV15,ATRITRGNEQF
NA,TRBV7-9,ASSLGGGFYEQY
once,TRBV6-2/TRBV6-3,ASSYSVRGNNEQF
few,TRBV28,ATRQSQETQY
NA,TRBV13,ASSLQSRAGGSRSYT
NA,TRBV4-1,ASSLGLVADTQY
NA,TRBV7-9,ASSDQGVGTPLH
many,TRBV11-2,ASSLSTRAGYNEQF
NA,TRBV5-8,ASSSDTNYGYT
NA,TRBV13,ASSYGQGDGYT
NA,TRBV19,ASSMESSYNSPLH
NA,TRBV7-2,ASSRTSGRISAYNEQF
NA,TRBV27,ASSLPSSGSYEQF
few,TRBV3-1/TRBV3-2,ASSQELADREQF
once,TRBV4-1,ASSQTQGWAGELF
NA,TRBV7-2,ASSSQSQGNTEAF
once,TRBV7-6,ASSPAAGANTGELF
few,TRBV7-2,ASSRDSGTEAF
NA,TRBV7-3,ASGPGGGAGGELF
NA,TRBV4-2,ASNLREGGDIQY
once,TRBV19,ASTETGYYGYT
NA,TRBV11-2,ASSLVRANTEAF
NA,TRBV18,ASSSAGQANYGYT
NA,TRBV6-5,AGHQGINTGELF
once,TRBV4-1,ASSQIPPAGGFSNEQF
NA,TRBV10-3,AYNPRGHGGELF
NA,TRBV2,ASSELDGFSGELF
NA,TRBV4-1,ASSPSTGGSEAF
NA,TRBV2,ASSGDRGFRTDTQY
NA,TRBV7-2,ASSVRPGGVAF
NA,TRBV5-4,ASSDQRGQDTQY
NA,TRBV4-1,ASSQPWLAGGETQY
NA,TRBV28,ASRGSGTGADEQY
once,TRBV11-3,ASSQAGSSYNEQF
NA,TRBV6-1,ASSDAGGSYNEQF
NA,TRBV7-2,EVRDSLTDTQY
NA,TRBV7-8,ASSLREVTGRWPEAF
NA,TRBV5-1,ASSGPQEELF
NA,TRBV7-3,ASSQTSSGEYS
NA,TRBV9,ASSVPGTSHGYT
NA,TRBV7-9,ASSQMAVYGYT
NA,TRBV19,ASSQLAGNYNEQF
NA,TRBV6-4,ASSGRLAGGQLAKNIQY
NA,TRBV7-3,ASSETGGTGNTIY
NA,TRBV27,ASSRDPGTGANVLT
NA,TRBV6-5,ASSSPHRGIEGYT
NA,TRBV5-1,ASSLAGTSGRETQY
NA,TRBV21-1,ASSKRGGNTDTQY
NA,TRBV7-3,ASSLGTGGLFDTQY
NA,TRBV4-1,ASSPGGSGGANTQY